A single sample is the source of the 10 T cell receptor beta chains below, sequenced in a study of CD8+ T cells in alopecia areata. Extracted RNA was reverse transcribed into cDNA, the sequencing template. Data came from immunoSEQ multiplex PCR; TCRdb stores just in-frame clones and leaves some out. The repertoire holds more than 95,000 clones, 35% to 45% seen once, with about 1.5% in the top ten. The sequenced sample was CD4+ T cells sorted from blood. The receptors derive from a human donor with alopecia areata.

CDR3: CASSTGTGKGTGELFF. Written as DNA, the CDR3 is TGTGCCAGCAGTACCGGGACAGGGAAGGGGACCGGGGAGCTGTTTTTT. The gene calls are TRBV27 and TRBJ2-2; TRBD1 aligns across 9 bases. Germline-derived CDR1 and CDR2 are MNHEY and SMNVEV (reference sequence). The CDR3 loop spans 16 amino acids. V shed 5 bases and J 5 bases; nucleotides not matched to a gene: 9.

The chain recombines TRBV29-1 with TRBJ1-1, with TRBD1 identical over 7 bases. Germline V gives CDR1 SQVTM, CDR2 ANQGSEA. With 5 bases clipped from V and 4 bases from J, the junction kept 4 bases outside the gene matches. The CDR3 loop spans 12 amino acids. The CDR3 loop reads CSVSRGRTEAFF. The CDR3 nucleotides are TGCAGCGTTAGTAGGGGGCGCACTGAAGCTTTCTTT.

This clone was picked up a small number of times. J is TRBJ2-5 and V is TRBV10-2; TRBD1 agrees at 8 bases. V dropped 8 bases and J dropped 4; count of bases not matched to a gene: 9. Germline V CDR1 and CDR2: WSHSY, SAAADI. The CDR3 consists of 14 residues. The CDR3 loop is CASSRTGLAETQYF. The CDR3 DNA is TGCGCCAGCTCTCGGACAGGGTTGGCAGAGACCCAGTACTTC.

The sample holds one count of this clone. The same CDR3 can be traced to other DNA sequences in this sample. The V call is TRBV30, the J call TRBJ1-1; no definite D call. Trimming removed 0 bases from V and 5 bases from J, with 10 bases in between. The germline CDR1 and CDR2 sequences are GTSNPN and SVGIG (reference sequence). This CDR3 has 13 amino acids. CDR3 sequence reads: CAWSVGRGTEAFF. The CDR3 DNA sequence: TGTGCCTGGAGTGTAGGGAGAGGAACTGAAGCTTTCTTT.

The V call is TRBV4-2, the J call TRBJ2-1, with a weak D call TRBD1 (6 bases). Germline V gene sequence: CDR1 LGHNA, CDR2 YNFKEQ. The CDR3 is made up of 15 amino acids. V lost 4 bases, J lost 2 bases, and 12 bases lay in between. This chain's CDR3 is CASSPQGNTYNEQFF. DNA of the CDR3: TGTGCCAGCAGCCCACAGGGAAACACCTACAATGAGCAGTTCTTC.

J is TRBJ2-2 and V is TRBV7-9; tentatively, D is TRBD2 (6 bases). Germline V CDR1 and CDR2: SEHNR, FQNEAQ (reference sequence). Trimming left V 4 bases short and J 6 bases short, with 6 bases between. This CDR3 is 12 amino acids long. The CDR3: CASSSSAGELFF. For the CDR3, the DNA is TGTGCCAGCAGCTCTAGCGCCGGGGAGCTGTTTTTT.

The chain combines TRBV29-1 with TRBJ1-5; perhaps TRBD1 as D (5 bases). Germline values: CDR1 SQVTM, CDR2 ANQGSEA. V shed 4 bases and J shed 2 bases, with 12 bases lying between them. The CDR3 runs 14 residues. The CDR3 spells CSVAQGDGNQPQHF. As DNA, the CDR3 is TGCAGCGTTGCCCAGGGAGATGGCAATCAGCCCCAGCATTTT.

The chain employs TRBV9 and TRBJ2-1; D is unclear. In germline, CDR1 is SGDLS, CDR2 YYNGEE. CDR3 length: 17 residues. V shed 0 bases and J shed 8 bases, with 21 bases lying between them. CDR3 sequence: CASSVGWGLGVFDEQFF. CDR3 nucleotides: TGTGCCAGCAGCGTAGGTTGGGGTCTAGGAGTATTCGATGAGCAGTTCTTC. The entire variable domain, with the rest obtained from reference TRBV9 and TRBJ2-1, is as follows: DSGVTQTPKHLITATGQRVTLRCSPRSGDLSVYWYQQSLDQGLQFLIQYYNGEERAKGNILERFSAQQFPDLHSELNLSSLELGDSALYFCASSVGWGLGVFDEQFFGPGTRLTVL.

The J gene is TRBJ2-1, the V gene TRBV14; weak D call: TRBD2 (5 bases). The germline V and J ends were trimmed by 4 bases and 3 bases, with 19 bases remaining between them. CDR3 size: 17 residues. The germline gives CDR1 SGHDN, CDR2 FVKESK. The CDR3 loop is CASSRTLALRLYNEQFF. The DNA for the CDR3 is TGTGCCAGCAGCCGTACCCTAGCCCTCCGCCTCTACAATGAGCAGTTCTTC.

The chain is built from TRBV6-6 and TRBJ2-7; TRBD1 matches at 11 bases. V trimming: 5 bases; J trimming: 2 bases; junction bases outside the gene matches: 5. Germline V lookup: CDR1 MNHNY, CDR2 SVGAGI (reference sequence). The CDR3 runs 15 residues. The CDR3 sequence: CASSLPGQGAYEQYF. Written as DNA, the CDR3 is TGTGCCAGCAGTCTACCGGGACAGGGGGCCTACGAGCAGTACTTC.